The 19 T cell receptor beta chains in this list originate from one sample, sequenced in a study of blood T cell repertoires in COVID-19. The repertoire was sequenced with immunoSEQ multiplex PCR; TCRdb's copy has only in-frame clones and lacks some. The repertoire has 180,000 or so clones, 84% of them found once; the top ten carry 6% to 9%. The source material was peripheral blood. The receptors originated from a middle-aged man who had recovered from COVID-19.

The chain uses TRBV18 and TRBJ2-4; 10 bases fit TRBD2. CDR1 is KGHSH, CDR2 LQKENI, per germline. With V trimmed by 3 bases and J by 1 base, 3 bases remained unmatched. The CDR3 extends over 16 amino acids. The CDR3 sequence: CASSPERGGAKNIQYF. CDR3 DNA: TGTGCCAGCTCACCGGAGCGGGGGGGGGCCAAAAACATTCAGTACTTC.

This rearrangement joins TRBV7-2 to TRBJ1-2; possible D gene TRBD1, 6 bases. V lost 4 bases to trimming and J lost 5 bases, with 14 bases between them. In germline, CDR1 is SGHTA, CDR2 FQGNSA. This CDR3 has 14 amino acids. CDR3 nucleotide sequence: TGTGCCAGCAGCTCGTCCGGGACACCTTATGGCTACACCTTC. Protein: CASSSSGTPYGYTF. Full variable domain (remainder filled in from reference TRBV7-2 and TRBJ1-2): GAGVSQSPSNKVTEKGKDVELRCDPISGHTALYWYRQSLGQGLEFLIYFQGNSAPDKSGLPSDRFSAERTGGSVSTLTIQRTQQEDSAVYLCASSSSGTPYGYTFGSGTRLTVV.

Regarding this clone: The identical CDR3 is also encoded by other nucleotide sequences in the sample. V gene TRBV6-5 combines with J gene TRBJ1-2, with D perhaps TRBD1 (5 bases). The CDR3 runs 11 residues. Trimming took 6 bases from V and 5 from J, leaving 7 bases between them. CDR1 is MNHEY and CDR2 is SVGAGI in the germline V gene. As DNA, the CDR3 is TGTGCCAGCAGGCAGGGTTATGGCTACACCTTC. Its translation is CASRQGYGYTF.

V is TRBV19 and J is TRBJ1-1; TRBD1 might be the D (5 bases). CDR3 length: 13 residues. Trimming removed 5 bases at V and 2 bases at J, with 9 bases between. Germline CDR1 LNHDA, CDR2 SQIVND (reference sequence). Written as DNA, the CDR3 is TGTGCCAGTAGTTTGACAGTAAACACTGAAGCTTTCTTT. Translated, it gives CASSLTVNTEAFF.

The chain is built from TRBV5-1 and TRBJ2-2, with D possibly matching TRBD2 (5 bases). V was trimmed by 5 bases and J by 1 base, leaving 12 bases between them. This CDR3 has 15 residues. The germline V gene has CDR1 SGHRS and CDR2 YFSETQ. The CDR3, as DNA: TGCGCCAGCAGGGCGAGCGAGGGGAACACCGGGGAGCTGTTTTTT. Translated: CASRASEGNTGELFF.

The chain combines TRBV5-4 with TRBJ1-5, with D hard to call. Looked up from germline, CDR1 is SGHNT and CDR2 is YYREEE (reference sequence). The CDR3 is made up of 13 amino acids. The ends were cut back, 4 bases at V and 6 bases at J, with 11 bases in the middle. This chain's CDR3 is CASSAAAGQPQHF. CDR3 in DNA: TGTGCCAGCAGCGCCGCGGCGGGTCAGCCCCAGCATTTT.

V and J are TRBV30 and TRBJ1-1, with D unresolved. This CDR3 region has 13 residues. Germline-derived CDR1 and CDR2 are GTSNPN and SVGIG (reference sequence). The V end was cut by 4 bases, the J end by 1 base, with 10 bases between. DNA of the CDR3: TGTGCCTGGACTCAACAAGAGAACACTGAAGCTTTCTTT. Translating it yields CAWTQQENTEAFF. Looking up the rest from reference TRBV30 and TRBJ1-1 gives the full variable domain: SQTIHQWPATLVQPVGSPLSLECTVEGTSNPNLYWYRQAAGRGLQLLFYSVGIGQISSEVPQNLSASRPQDRQFILSSKKLLLSDSGFYLCAWTQQENTEAFFGQGTRLTVV.

The chain combines TRBV7-2 with TRBJ1-2; TRBD1 matches 11 bases. J was trimmed by 5 bases and V by 4 bases; bases with no gene match: 6. CDR1 is SGHTA, CDR2 FQGNSA, per germline. This CDR3 region has 15 residues. The CDR3 sequence is CASSWGTGGEYGYTF. CDR3 DNA: TGTGCCAGCAGCTGGGGGACAGGGGGGGAATATGGCTACACCTTC.

The rearrangement uses TRBV7-3 and TRBJ2-1; TRBD2 matches at 15 bases. The V and J ends lost 5 bases and 8 bases, in that order; junction bases with no gene match: 4. The CDR3 runs 15 residues. Per germline, CDR1 SGHTA and CDR2 FQGTGA. CDR3 nucleotides: TGTGCCAGCAGCCTTAGGACTAGCGGGAGGGATGAGCAGTTCTTC. Translation: CASSLRTSGRDEQFF. The full variable domain, with the rest looked up from reference TRBV7-3 and TRBJ2-1, is GAGVSQTPSNKVTEKGKYVELRCDPISGHTALYWYRQSLGQGPEFLIYFQGTGAADDSGLPNDRFFAVRPEGSVSTLKIQRTERGDSAVYLCASSLRTSGRDEQFFGPGTRLTVL.

The gene calls are TRBV9 and TRBJ2-5; D unclear. The germline V gene encodes CDR1 SGDLS and CDR2 YYNGEE. Trimming stripped 3 bases from V and 5 bases from J, with 14 bases between. The CDR3 spans 14 residues. The CDR3 region is CASSGPSAAETQYF. The CDR3 DNA sequence: TGTGCCAGCAGCGGTCCTTCGGCGGCGGAGACCCAGTACTTC. Looking up the rest from reference TRBV9 and TRBJ2-5 gives the full variable domain: DSGVTQTPKHLITATGQRVTLRCSPRSGDLSVYWYQQSLDQGLQFLIQYYNGEERAKGNILERFSAQQFPDLHSELNLSSLELGDSALYFCASSGPSAAETQYFGPGTRLLVL.

The chain has TRBV7-2 and TRBJ1-2, with D hard to call. The germline V gene encodes CDR1 SGHTA and CDR2 FQGNSA. This CDR3 contains 17 residues. Trimming stripped 5 bases from V and 2 bases from J, with 21 bases between. The CDR3 here is CASSPNPSGSLNYGYTF. Written as DNA, the CDR3 is TGTGCCAGCAGCCCGAATCCGAGCGGTTCCTTAAACTATGGCTACACCTTC. Drawing the rest from reference TRBV7-2 and TRBJ1-2, the complete variable domain is GAGVSQSPSNKVTEKGKDVELRCDPISGHTALYWYRQSLGQGLEFLIYFQGNSAPDKSGLPSDRFSAERTGGSVSTLTIQRTQQEDSAVYLCASSPNPSGSLNYGYTFGSGTRLTVV.

The J gene is TRBJ1-6, the V gene TRBV2; TRBD1 matches at 9 bases. The V gene's germline CDR1 is SNHLY and CDR2 FYNNEI. This CDR3 is 14 amino acids long. After removal of 6 bases from V and 9 bases from J, the junction contained 6 bases not matched to a gene. The CDR3 nucleotides read TGTGCCAGCAGCCTGGGACAGGGTGCTTCACCCCTCCACTTT. Its protein is CASSLGQGASPLHF.

The V call is TRBV7-8, the J call TRBJ2-7, with D possibly matching TRBD2 (6 bases). The CDR3 contains 17 residues. CDR1 and CDR2 (germline): SGHVS, FQNEAQ. Trimming stripped 1 base from V and 3 bases from J, with 19 bases between. The CDR3 sequence is CASSLGDGRGLIYEQYF. Here the CDR3 DNA reads TGTGCCAGCAGCTTAGGAGACGGGAGAGGGCTAATCTACGAGCAGTACTTC.

This clone was detected a few times. The same CDR3 can be traced to other DNA sequences in this sample. J is TRBJ2-1 and V is TRBV6-4, with 11 positions matching TRBD1. Germline V lookup: CDR1 MRHNA, CDR2 SNTAGT. V was clipped by 0 bases and J by 6 bases; unmatched bases: 1. The CDR3 loop spans 15 amino acids. The CDR3 nucleotides read TGTGCCAGCAGTGACTCCGGGACAGGGGGCAATGAGCAGTTCTTC. Its protein product is CASSDSGTGGNEQFF.

The chain carries TRBV5-1 and TRBJ2-1; 10 bases are a match to TRBD1. Germline V gene data show CDR1 as SGHRS and CDR2 as YFSETQ. With V trimmed by 3 bases and J by 5 bases, 5 bases remained unmatched. The CDR3 covers 15 residues. CDR3 bases: TGCGCCAGCAGCTGGGGAGGGACAGGGGACAATGAGCAGTTCTTC. Translating gives CASSWGGTGDNEQFF.

This clone has just one count. The V call is TRBV6-6, the J call TRBJ2-7; D is perhaps TRBD1 (6 bases). CDR3 size: 12 residues. CDR1 and CDR2 (germline): MNHNY, SVGAGI (reference sequence). The ends were cut back, 8 bases at V and 6 bases at J, with 14 bases in the middle. CDR3 nucleotides: TGTGCCAGCGGACAGCTGCAAGGCGAGCAGTACTTC. This sequence encodes CASGQLQGEQYF.

This chain uses TRBV19 with TRBJ2-3; D might be TRBD1 (7 bases). Per the germline V gene, CDR1 is LNHDA and CDR2 is SQIVND (reference sequence). The CDR3 covers 14 residues. V lost 5 bases to trimming and J lost 3 bases, with 12 bases between them. The DNA for the CDR3 is TGTGCCAGTAGTTTCCAGGGGGGAACAGATACGCAGTATTTT. Its translation: CASSFQGGTDTQYF.

V and J are TRBV7-8 and TRBJ2-1; D is perhaps TRBD1 (5 bases). Looked up from germline, CDR1 is SGHVS and CDR2 is FQNEAQ. The CDR3 has 15 amino acids. V lost 5 bases and J lost 5, with 16 bases in between. The CDR3 reads CASSPGRGGHNEQFF. The DNA for the CDR3 is TGTGCCAGCAGCCCCGGAAGGGGCGGCCACAATGAGCAGTTCTTC.

The chain is built from TRBV4-1 and TRBJ2-1; TRBD2 matches 8 bases. The CDR3 sequence is 16 residues long. V was clipped by 3 bases and J by 6 bases; unmatched bases: 10. Germline assignment: CDR1 MGHRA and CDR2 YSYEKL. The CDR3 nucleotides read TGCGCCAGCAGCCAGGGACCGGGACTAGATTTCAATGAGCAGTTCTTC. Protein sequence: CASSQGPGLDFNEQFF.